These 13 T cell receptor beta chains share one sample of origin, sequenced in a study of beta chain features in type 1 diabetes (dated by TCRdb to the late 2010s). Library prep was done by the immunoSEQ multiplex PCR assay. The entire isolated RNA was reverse transcribed using the High Capacity cDNA Reverse Transcription Kit, and thus expressed TCRB transcripts were sequenced. TCRdb stores this immuneACCESS table with in-frame sequences only. Part of the clones is absent; in the studies checked, under half of the shortfall reflects unresolved V genes, and no reason is known for the rest. This sample holds 500,000 to 700,000 clones; around 15% were observed only once. Under 0.095% of the sample rests with the top ten. Source material: naive CD4+ T cells from blood. According to the study, the label for this sample's cell subset or site signals: true naive CD4+ T cells. Receptor source: a man in his late teens or twenties in good health.

This clone was observed a few times. This chain connects TRBV27 to TRBJ2-1; 13 nucleotides agree with TRBD2. The CDR3 length is 16 residues. With V trimmed by 5 bases and J by 8 bases, 9 bases remained unmatched. Germline V gene lookup returns CDR1 MNHEY and CDR2 SMNVEV (reference sequence). CDR3 region: CASSPRTSGGHDEQFF. The CDR3 region has the DNA TGTGCCAGCAGTCCTCGGACTAGCGGGGGTCACGATGAGCAGTTCTTC.

This clone was seen more than once but under ten times. The chain is built from TRBV27 and TRBJ2-3; 9 positions agree with TRBD1. This CDR3 has 14 amino acids. Losses at the gene ends were 7 bases for V and 6 bases for J; bases not matched to a gene: 8. Germline V CDR1 and CDR2: MNHEY, SMNVEV (reference sequence). In DNA, the CDR3 is TGTGCCAGCACCCCCGGACAGGGGTGGGATACGCAGTATTTT. Translating gives CASTPGQGWDTQYF.

This clone was detected only a few times. The junction differs from germline at one of its ends, possibly a read error. This chain uses TRBV4-1 with TRBJ2-5; unclear D gene. Germline CDR1 is MGHRA and CDR2 is YSYEKL. CDR3 length equals 14 residues. CDR3: CASSPWIAQETRYF. The CDR3 nucleotides read TGCGCCAGCAGCCCCTGGATAGCCCAAGAGACCCGGTACTTC.

This clone was seen a handful of times. The chain recombines TRBV5-1 with TRBJ1-5; maybe TRBD1 (6 bases). Germline values: CDR1 SGHRS, CDR2 YFSETQ. The CDR3 is 14 residues long. Trimming pared 1 base from V and 4 bases from J, leaving 9 bases between. The chain's CDR3 is CASSLLGGNQPQHF. The CDR3 DNA reads TGCGCCAGCAGCTTGTTAGGGGGAAATCAGCCCCAGCATTTT. The full variable domain, its missing parts supplied by reference TRBV5-1 and TRBJ1-5, is KAGVTQTPRYLIKTRGQQVTLSCSPISGHRSVSWYQQTPGQGLQFLFEYFSETQRNKGNFPGRFSGRQFSNSRSEMNVSTLELGDSALYLCASSLLGGNQPQHFGDGTRLSIL.

The V gene is TRBV19, the J gene TRBJ2-1, with 8 bases aligning to TRBD2. The germline V gene has CDR1 LNHDA and CDR2 SQIVND (reference sequence). The CDR3 length is 17 residues. V lost 0 bases to trimming and J lost 7 bases; unmatched junction nucleotides: 11. The CDR3 is CASSIEGTSGLWNEQFF. The CDR3 coding sequence is TGTGCCAGTAGTATAGAGGGAACTAGCGGACTTTGGAATGAGCAGTTCTTC.

This clone was counted between two and nine times. The V gene is TRBV9, the J gene TRBJ1-5; 9 nucleotides line up with TRBD1. This CDR3 has 14 amino acids. V dropped 3 bases and J dropped 7; count of bases not matched to a gene: 5. Germline V gives CDR1 SGDLS, CDR2 YYNGEE. In nucleotides, the CDR3 is TGTGCCAGCAGCGCAGGGACAGGGATACAGCCCCAGCATTTT. As protein: CASSAGTGIQPQHF.

The sample holds a few counts of this clone. V is TRBV4-1 and J is TRBJ1-2, with D possibly matching TRBD1 (5 bases). V shed 6 bases and J shed 3 bases, with 20 bases lying between them. From germline, CDR1 is MGHRA and CDR2 YSYEKL. The CDR3 totals 16 residues. The CDR3 loop reads CASRLSGDRLDYGYTF. DNA of the CDR3: TGCGCCAGCAGACTATCCGGGGACCGTCTCGACTATGGCTACACCTTC.

This clone was counted between two and nine times. V and J are TRBV25-1 and TRBJ2-7; tentative D call: TRBD1 (6 bases). Trimming took off 6 bases at V and 3 bases at J, with 12 bases between the two ends. Germline CDR1 MGHDK, CDR2 SYGVNS. The CDR3 sequence is 13 residues long. CDR3 DNA: TGTGCCAGCAGCTACAAACAGGGCTACGAGCAGTACTTC. It is translated as CASSYKQGYEQYF.

This clone was counted a few times. The gene calls are TRBV28 and TRBJ2-3; TRBD1 aligns across 8 bases. The length of the CDR3 is 15 residues. Germline CDR1 MDHEN, CDR2 SYDVKM. Trimming cost V 9 bases and J 0 bases; bases outside gene matches: 8. Here the CDR3 DNA reads TGTGCCAGTGGGGCAGGGGGCGGGAGCACAGATACGCAGTATTTT. It translates to CASGAGGGSTDTQYF.

The chain couples TRBV9 to TRBJ2-3, with 16 bases fitting TRBD2. Trimming removed 4 bases from V and 3 bases from J; junction bases left unmatched: 14. The CDR3 consists of 20 residues. Germline V gives CDR1 SGDLS, CDR2 YYNGEE. The CDR3: CASSPGTSGGDRVRTDTQYF. CDR3 sequence (DNA): TGTGCCAGCAGCCCCGGGACTAGCGGGGGGGATAGGGTTCGAACAGATACGCAGTATTTT.

Notes on this clone: Germline is not matched at one junction end, which may reflect a read error. The V and J genes are TRBV9 and TRBJ2-7, with 9 bases matching TRBD2. Germline CDR1 is SGDLS and CDR2 is YYNGEE. The CDR3 is made up of 14 amino acids. CDR3 DNA: TGTGCCTGCAGCGTATATAGCGGGAGTTACGAGCAGTACTTC. Protein product: CACSVYSGSYEQYF.

This clone has just a few counts. The V and J genes are TRBV18 and TRBJ2-5; 8 nucleotides align to TRBD1. V trimming: 3 bases; J trimming: 0 bases; junction bases outside the gene matches: 3. This CDR3 is 15 amino acids long. The V gene's germline CDR1 is KGHSH and CDR2 LQKENI. This CDR3 reads CASSPNRGDQETQYF. The CDR3 nucleotides read TGTGCCAGCTCACCTAACAGGGGGGACCAAGAGACCCAGTACTTC.

This clone was found a few times. The chain employs TRBV19 and TRBJ1-1; possibly TRBD1 for D (6 bases). CDR1 is LNHDA and CDR2 is SQIVND in the germline V gene (reference sequence). V dropped 6 bases and J dropped 1 base, with 18 bases sitting between them. The CDR3 is made up of 16 amino acids. This CDR3 reads CASRFDQGHSNTEAFF. DNA for the CDR3: TGTGCCAGTAGATTCGACCAGGGACATTCGAACACTGAAGCTTTCTTT.